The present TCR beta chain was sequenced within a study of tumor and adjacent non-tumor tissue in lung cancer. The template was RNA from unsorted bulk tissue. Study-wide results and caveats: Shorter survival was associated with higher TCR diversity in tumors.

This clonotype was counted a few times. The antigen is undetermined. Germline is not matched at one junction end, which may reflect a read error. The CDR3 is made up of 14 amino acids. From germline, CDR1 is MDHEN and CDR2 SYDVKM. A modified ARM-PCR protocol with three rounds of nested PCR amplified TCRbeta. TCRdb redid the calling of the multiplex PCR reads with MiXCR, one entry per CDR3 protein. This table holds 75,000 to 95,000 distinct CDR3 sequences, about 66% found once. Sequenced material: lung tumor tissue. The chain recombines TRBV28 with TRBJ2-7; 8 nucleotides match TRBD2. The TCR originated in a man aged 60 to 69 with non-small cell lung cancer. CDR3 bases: TGTGCCAGCAGTCTCGCGGGGGGCTCCTGCGAGCAGTACTTC. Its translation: CASSLAGGSCEQYF.